This is a list of T cell receptor beta chains from one sample in a study of CD8 T cells in Susac syndrome. MiXCR, applied by TCRdb to the immunoSEQ multiplex PCR reads, yields one record per CDR3 protein. The sample has around 190,000 distinct CDR3 sequences; approximately 95% are singletons. The sequenced sample consisted of CD4+ T cells from PBMCs. These receptors were obtained from a human donor in good health. Both conserved end residues are part of each CDR3. D genes are given only for firm matches. Clone size is stated in some rows and not others, as once, few, many or a class when expanded.

d_call clone_size j_call v_call cdr3_aa cdr3_nt
NA NA TRBJ2-1 TRBV29-1 CSVEVSYEQFF TGCAGCGTTGAAGTGTCGTATGAGCAGTTCTTC
NA NA TRBJ1-1 TRBV6-2/TRBV6-3 CATFRDAMNTEAFF TGTGCCACATTCAGGGACGCTATGAACACTGAAGCTTTCTTT
NA NA TRBJ2-3 TRBV5-4 CASSPLTSTDTQYF TGTGCCAGCAGCCCCTTGACTAGCACAGATACGCAGTATTTT
TRBD1 NA TRBJ2-3 TRBV25-1 CASSEQGAGGTDTQYF TGTGCCAGCAGTGAACAGGGGGCAGGAGGCACAGATACGCAGTATTTT
NA NA TRBJ1-2 TRBV3-1 CASSQDPSRAGFGYTF TGTGCCAGCAGCCAAGATCCCAGCAGGGCTGGATTTGGCTACACCTTC
TRBD2 NA TRBJ2-5 TRBV9 CASSAGTIPETQYF TGTGCCAGCAGCGCAGGGACTATCCCAGAGACCCAGTACTTC
NA NA TRBJ2-2 TRBV9 CASSVGSRGMTGELFF TGTGCCAGCAGCGTAGGCAGCCGGGGGATGACCGGGGAGCTGTTTTTT
TRBD1 NA TRBJ1-2 TRBV9 CASSVGQGAGYGYTF TGTGCCAGCAGCGTAGGACAGGGGGCAGGGTATGGCTACACCTTC
TRBD1 NA TRBJ1-5 TRBV19 CASSASGQQNQPQHF TGTGCCAGTAGTGCGTCGGGACAGCAAAATCAGCCCCAGCATTTT
NA NA TRBJ1-2 TRBV24-1 CATSDSSGPNYGYTF TGTGCCACCAGTGATTCCTCAGGACCTAACTATGGCTACACCTTC
TRBD1 NA TRBJ2-3 TRBV24-1 CATSAYPGQGRRDTQYF TGTGCCACCAGTGCCTACCCGGGACAGGGGCGCCGGGATACGCAGTATTTT
NA NA TRBJ2-5 TRBV3-1 CASSQDTGPQETQYF TGTGCCAGCAGCCAAGATACGGGGCCGCAAGAGACCCAGTACTTC
TRBD1 NA TRBJ2-2 TRBV24-1 CATSDVTPGQGNTGELFF TGTGCCACCAGTGACGTCACGCCGGGACAGGGTAACACCGGGGAGCTGTTTTTT
NA NA TRBJ2-5 TRBV20-1 CSAGGFQETQYF TGCAGTGCTGGGGGATTCCAAGAGACCCAGTACTTC
NA NA TRBJ1-2 TRBV19 CASSELGDSYGYTF TGTGCCAGTAGTGAACTAGGAGACAGCTATGGCTACACCTTC
NA NA TRBJ1-1 TRBV3-1 CASSQGTEAFF TGTGCCAGCAGCCAGGGCACTGAAGCTTTCTTT
TRBD1 NA TRBJ2-1 TRBV14 CASSQARPGGVDEQFF TGTGCCAGCAGCCAAGCTAGACCAGGGGGCGTCGATGAGCAGTTCTTC
NA NA TRBJ2-5 TRBV7-2 CASSLIRETQYF TGTGCCAGCAGCTTAATTCGGGAGACCCAGTACTTC
TRBD2 NA TRBJ2-1 TRBV14 CASRPSGGPRNEQFF TGTGCCAGCAGACCGAGCGGGGGGCCCAGGAATGAGCAGTTCTTC
NA NA TRBJ1-2 TRBV4-1 CASSQGGRTNYGYTF TGCGCCAGCAGCCAAGGAGGACGTACTAACTATGGCTACACCTTC
NA NA TRBJ2-5 TRBV3-1 CASSQGRRETQYF TGTGCCAGCAGCCAAGGTCGACGGGAGACCCAGTACTTC
TRBD1 NA TRBJ2-1 TRBV27 CASSRDNRDRGYEQFF TGTGCCAGCAGCCGAGACAACCGGGACAGGGGCTATGAGCAGTTCTTC
NA NA TRBJ2-3 TRBV5-1 CASSSGHPDTDTQYF TGCGCCAGCAGCTCGGGCCATCCTGACACAGATACGCAGTATTTT
NA NA TRBJ1-5 TRBV19 CASSISTHQPQHF TGTGCCAGTAGTATCTCCACACATCAGCCCCAGCATTTT
NA NA TRBJ2-5 TRBV19 CASRLRVGETQYF TGTGCCAGTAGGTTGAGGGTCGGGGAGACCCAGTACTTC
NA NA TRBJ1-5 TRBV29-1 CSVAAGEGNQPQHF TGCAGCGTTGCGGCAGGGGAGGGCAATCAGCCCCAGCATTTT
NA NA TRBJ2-3 TRBV7-2 CASSSETSTDTQYF TGTGCCAGCAGCTCCGAGACCTCCACAGATACGCAGTATTTT
NA NA TRBJ2-3 TRBV5-6 CASRGRTTDTQYF TGTGCCAGCAGAGGCCGCACCACAGATACGCAGTATTTT
NA NA TRBJ2-1 TRBV14 CASSQDDWPPPYNEQFF TGTGCCAGCAGCCAAGACGATTGGCCCCCTCCCTACAATGAGCAGTTCTTC
NA NA TRBJ2-2 TRBV3-1 CASSQGRLPNTGELFF TGTGCCAGCAGCCAAGGGCGGTTACCGAACACCGGGGAGCTGTTTTTT
NA NA TRBJ1-1 TRBV11-3 CASSPSFGDGAFF TGTGCCAGCAGCCCCAGTTTCGGAGATGGGGCTTTCTTT
NA NA TRBJ2-3 TRBV28 CASSLLAGVDTQYF TGTGCCAGCAGTCTGTTAGCTGGGGTAGATACGCAGTATTTT
NA NA TRBJ2-7 TRBV7-6 CASSSGQSDEQYF TGTGCCAGCAGCTCCGGACAGTCCGACGAGCAGTACTTC
NA once TRBJ2-5 TRBV5-6 CASSYSHAETQYF TGTGCCAGCAGCTACTCACATGCGGAGACCCAGTACTTC
TRBD1 once TRBJ2-7 TRBV6-2/TRBV6-3 CASSGQGIYYEQYF TGTGCCAGCAGTGGACAGGGCATCTACTACGAGCAGTACTTC
NA NA TRBJ1-1 TRBV7-3 CASNLNPNTEAFF TGTGCCAGCAACTTAAACCCGAACACTGAAGCTTTCTTT
NA NA TRBJ2-7 TRBV28 CASSLQGGYTNEQYF TGTGCCAGCAGTCTGCAGGGGGGATATACTAACGAGCAGTACTTC
TRBD2 NA TRBJ2-3 TRBV20-1 CSALGLAGVDTQYF TGCAGTGCTCTCGGACTAGCGGGGGTTGATACGCAGTATTTT
NA NA TRBJ1-5 TRBV20-1 CSASRGFNQPQHF TGCAGTGCTAGTAGGGGATTTAATCAGCCCCAGCATTTT
NA NA TRBJ1-2 TRBV18 CASSPQGGYGYTF TGTGCCAGCTCACCACAGGGTGGCTATGGCTACACCTTC
TRBD2 NA TRBJ2-3 TRBV29-1 CSVEGLAGEPDTQYF TGCAGCGTTGAAGGACTAGCGGGAGAGCCAGATACGCAGTATTTT
NA NA TRBJ1-4 TRBV12-3/TRBV12-4 CASSLRGFDRGEKLFF TGTGCCAGCAGTCTCCGGGGGTTCGATCGGGGGGAAAAACTGTTTTTT
NA NA TRBJ1-1 TRBV5-1 CASSWDHGGTEAFF TGCGCCAGCAGTTGGGACCACGGGGGCACTGAAGCTTTCTTT
NA NA TRBJ1-2 TRBV29-1 CSVASLRGGYTF TGCAGCGTTGCCAGCCTCCGCGGTGGCTACACCTTC
TRBD1 NA TRBJ1-2 TRBV6-1 CASSRTGVDGVGYTF TGTGCCAGCAGCCGGACAGGGGTAGATGGCGTTGGCTACACCTTC
TRBD1 few TRBJ2-3 TRBV20-1 CSATGTGSTDTQYF TGCAGTGCTACCGGGACAGGAAGCACAGATACGCAGTATTTT
NA NA TRBJ2-3 TRBV29-1 CSVDEGKDTQYF TGCAGCGTTGACGAGGGAAAGGATACGCAGTATTTT
NA NA TRBJ1-5 TRBV27 CASSSQGGNQPQHF TGTGCCAGCAGTTCACAGGGTGGCAATCAGCCCCAGCATTTT
TRBD1 NA TRBJ1-2 TRBV29-1 CSVEVTGVGGYTF TGCAGCGTTGAAGTGACAGGGGTCGGCGGCTACACCTTC
NA NA TRBJ2-3 TRBV7-2 CASSLDLLPTQYF TGTGCCAGCAGCTTAGACTTGTTACCTACGCAGTATTTT
TRBD2 NA TRBJ2-5 TRBV29-1 CSGASGSGETQYF TGCAGCGGCGCTAGCGGGAGCGGAGAGACCCAGTACTTC